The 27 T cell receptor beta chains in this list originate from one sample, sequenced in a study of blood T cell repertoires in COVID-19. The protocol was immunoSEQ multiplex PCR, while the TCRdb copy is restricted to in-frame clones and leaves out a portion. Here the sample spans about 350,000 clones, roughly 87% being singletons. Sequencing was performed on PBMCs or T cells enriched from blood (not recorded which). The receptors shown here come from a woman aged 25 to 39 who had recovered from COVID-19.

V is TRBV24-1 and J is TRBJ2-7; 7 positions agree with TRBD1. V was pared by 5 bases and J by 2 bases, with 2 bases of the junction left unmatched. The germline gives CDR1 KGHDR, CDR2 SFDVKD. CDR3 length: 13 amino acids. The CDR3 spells CATSVTGAYEQYF. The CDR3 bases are TGTGCCACCAGTGTTACAGGGGCCTACGAGCAGTACTTC.

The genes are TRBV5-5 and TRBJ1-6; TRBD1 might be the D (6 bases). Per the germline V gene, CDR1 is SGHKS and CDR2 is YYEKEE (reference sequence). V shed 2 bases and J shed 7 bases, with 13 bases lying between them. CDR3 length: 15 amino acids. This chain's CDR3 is CASSLAQGRNSPLHF. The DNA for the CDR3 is TGTGCCAGCAGCTTAGCACAGGGTAGGAATTCACCCCTCCACTTT.

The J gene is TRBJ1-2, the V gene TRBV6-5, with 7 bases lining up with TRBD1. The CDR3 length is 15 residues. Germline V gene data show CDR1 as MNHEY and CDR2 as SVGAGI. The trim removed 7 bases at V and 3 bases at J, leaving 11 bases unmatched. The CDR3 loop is CASTPRQGHYYGYTF. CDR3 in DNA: TGTGCCAGCACCCCCCGACAGGGCCATTACTATGGCTACACCTTC.

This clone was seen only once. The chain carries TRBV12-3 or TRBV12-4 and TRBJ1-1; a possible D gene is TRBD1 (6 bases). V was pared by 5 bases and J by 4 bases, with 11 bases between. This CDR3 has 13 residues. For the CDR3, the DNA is TGTGCCAGCAGTCCACCAGGGGCCACTGAAGCTTTCTTT. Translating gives CASSPPGATEAFF.

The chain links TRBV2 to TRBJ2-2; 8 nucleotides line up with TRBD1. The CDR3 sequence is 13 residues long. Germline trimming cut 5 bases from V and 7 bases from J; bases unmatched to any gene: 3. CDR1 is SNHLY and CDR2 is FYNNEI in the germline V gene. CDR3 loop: CASSSGGFGELFF. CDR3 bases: TGTGCCAGCAGTTCAGGGGGCTTCGGGGAGCTGTTTTTT.

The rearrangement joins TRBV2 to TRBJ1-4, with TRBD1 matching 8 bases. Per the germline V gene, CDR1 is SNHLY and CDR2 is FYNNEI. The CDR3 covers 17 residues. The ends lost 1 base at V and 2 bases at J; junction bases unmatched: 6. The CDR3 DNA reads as TGTGCCAGCAGTGAAGAAAGGACAGGGAGGACTAATGAAAAACTGTTTTTT. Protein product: CASSEERTGRTNEKLFF.

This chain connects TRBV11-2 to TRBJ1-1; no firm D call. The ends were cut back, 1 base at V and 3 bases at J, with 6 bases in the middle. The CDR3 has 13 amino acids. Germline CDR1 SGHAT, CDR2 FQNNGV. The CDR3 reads CASSLVRDTEAFF. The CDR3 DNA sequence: TGTGCCAGCAGCTTAGTCCGGGACACTGAAGCTTTCTTT.

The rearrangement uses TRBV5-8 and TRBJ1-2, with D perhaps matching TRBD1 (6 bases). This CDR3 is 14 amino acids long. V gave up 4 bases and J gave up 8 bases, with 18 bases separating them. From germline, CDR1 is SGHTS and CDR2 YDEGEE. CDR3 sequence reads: CASSPGGQGTGYTF. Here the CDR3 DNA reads TGTGCCAGCAGCCCTGGGGGCCAGGGTACGGGCTACACCTTC. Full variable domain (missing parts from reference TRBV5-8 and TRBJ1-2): EAGVTQSPTHLIKTRGQQATLRCSPISGHTSVYWYQQALGLGLQFLLWYDEGEERNRGNFPPRFSGRQFPNYSSELNVNALELEDSALYLCASSPGGQGTGYTFGSGTRLTVV.

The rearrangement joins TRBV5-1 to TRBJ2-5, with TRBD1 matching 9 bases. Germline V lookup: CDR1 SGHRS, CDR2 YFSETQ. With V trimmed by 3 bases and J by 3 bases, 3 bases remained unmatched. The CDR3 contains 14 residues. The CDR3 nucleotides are TGCGCCAGCAGCTCGACAGGGGGGGAAGAGACCCAGTACTTC. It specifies CASSSTGGEETQYF. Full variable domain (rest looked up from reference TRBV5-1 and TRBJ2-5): KAGVTQTPRYLIKTRGQQVTLSCSPISGHRSVSWYQQTPGQGLQFLFEYFSETQRNKGNFPGRFSGRQFSNSRSEMNVSTLELGDSALYLCASSSTGGEETQYFGPGTRLLVL.

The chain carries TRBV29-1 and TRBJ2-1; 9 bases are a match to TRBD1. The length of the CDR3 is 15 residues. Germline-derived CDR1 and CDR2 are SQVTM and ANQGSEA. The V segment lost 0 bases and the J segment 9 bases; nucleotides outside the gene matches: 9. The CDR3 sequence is CSVEDHRGRSGEQFF. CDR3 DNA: TGCAGCGTTGAAGATCACAGGGGGCGTTCCGGTGAGCAGTTCTTC.

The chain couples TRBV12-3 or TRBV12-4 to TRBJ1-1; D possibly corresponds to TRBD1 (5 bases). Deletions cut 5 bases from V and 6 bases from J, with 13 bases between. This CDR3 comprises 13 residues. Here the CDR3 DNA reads TGTGCCAGCAGTCTCGGGGGGAGGGCTGAAGCTTTCTTT. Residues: CASSLGGRAEAFF.

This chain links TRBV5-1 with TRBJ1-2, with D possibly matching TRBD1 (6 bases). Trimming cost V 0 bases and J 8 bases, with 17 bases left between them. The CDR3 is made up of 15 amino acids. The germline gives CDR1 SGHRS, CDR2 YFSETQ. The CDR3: CASSLARTVRMGYTF. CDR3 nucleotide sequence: TGCGCCAGCAGCTTGGCCCGGACAGTACGTATGGGCTACACCTTC.

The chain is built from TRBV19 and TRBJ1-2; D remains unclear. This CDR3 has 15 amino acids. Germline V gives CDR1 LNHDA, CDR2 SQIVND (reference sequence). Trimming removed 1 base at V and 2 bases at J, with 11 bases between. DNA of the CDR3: TGTGCCAGTAGTATAGTCTTGAGGCGGAACTATGGCTACACCTTC. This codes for CASSIVLRRNYGYTF.

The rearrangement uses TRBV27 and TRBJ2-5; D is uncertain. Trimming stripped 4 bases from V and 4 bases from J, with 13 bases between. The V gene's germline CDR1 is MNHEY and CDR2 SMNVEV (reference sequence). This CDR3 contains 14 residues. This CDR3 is CASSSMAGLETQYF. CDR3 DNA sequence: TGTGCCAGCAGTTCGATGGCAGGCCTAGAGACCCAGTACTTC.

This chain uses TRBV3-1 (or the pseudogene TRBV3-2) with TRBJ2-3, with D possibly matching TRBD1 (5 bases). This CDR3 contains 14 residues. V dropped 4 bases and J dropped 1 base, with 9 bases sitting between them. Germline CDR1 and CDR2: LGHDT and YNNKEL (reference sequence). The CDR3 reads CASSPPRGTDTQYF. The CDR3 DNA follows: TGTGCCAGCAGCCCCCCCAGGGGCACAGATACGCAGTATTTT.

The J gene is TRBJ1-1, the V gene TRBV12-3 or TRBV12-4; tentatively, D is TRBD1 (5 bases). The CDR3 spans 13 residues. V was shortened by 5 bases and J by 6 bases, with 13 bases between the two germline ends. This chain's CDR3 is CASSKRGTSEAFF. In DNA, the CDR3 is TGTGCCAGCAGTAAGCGGGGGACTTCTGAAGCTTTCTTT.

CDR3 protein: CASSPRGGVQETQYF. CDR3 nucleotides: TGTGCCAGCAGCCCCCGGGGAGGGGTGCAAGAGACCCAGTACTTC. The chain is built from TRBV5-4 and TRBJ2-5; the match to TRBD2 covers 7 bases. The V gene end was trimmed by 4 bases and the J gene end by 2 bases; junction bases not matched to a gene: 8. CDR1 and CDR2 (germline): SGHNT, YYREEE (reference sequence). The CDR3 is 15 amino acids.

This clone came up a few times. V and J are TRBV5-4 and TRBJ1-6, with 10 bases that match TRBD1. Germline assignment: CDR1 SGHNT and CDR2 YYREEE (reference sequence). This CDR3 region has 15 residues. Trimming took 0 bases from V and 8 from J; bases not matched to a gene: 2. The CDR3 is CASSLEGQGDSPLHF. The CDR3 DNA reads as TGTGCCAGCAGCTTGGAAGGACAGGGGGATTCACCCCTCCACTTT. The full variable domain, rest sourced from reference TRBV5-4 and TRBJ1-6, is ETGVTQSPTHLIKTRGQQVTLRCSSQSGHNTVSWYQQALGQGPQFIFQYYREEENGRGNFPPRFSGLQFPNYSSELNVNALELDDSALYLCASSLEGQGDSPLHFGNGTRLTVT.

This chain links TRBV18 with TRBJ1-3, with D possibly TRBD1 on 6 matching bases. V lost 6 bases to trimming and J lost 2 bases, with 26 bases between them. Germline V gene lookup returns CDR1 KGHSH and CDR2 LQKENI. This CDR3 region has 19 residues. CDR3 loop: CASSPRRDTLWGPGNTIYF. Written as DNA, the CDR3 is TGTGCCAGCTCGCCGCGCCGGGACACCCTGTGGGGACCTGGAAACACCATATATTTT.

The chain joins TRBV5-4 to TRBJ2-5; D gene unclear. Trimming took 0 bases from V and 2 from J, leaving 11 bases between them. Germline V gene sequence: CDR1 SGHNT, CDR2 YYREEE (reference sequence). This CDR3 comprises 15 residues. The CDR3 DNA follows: TGTGCCAGCAGCTTGGGGTTGGCAGTTCAAGAGACCCAGTACTTC. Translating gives CASSLGLAVQETQYF. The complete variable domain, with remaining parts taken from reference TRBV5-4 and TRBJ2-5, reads ETGVTQSPTHLIKTRGQQVTLRCSSQSGHNTVSWYQQALGQGPQFIFQYYREEENGRGNFPPRFSGLQFPNYSSELNVNALELDDSALYLCASSLGLAVQETQYFGPGTRLLVL.

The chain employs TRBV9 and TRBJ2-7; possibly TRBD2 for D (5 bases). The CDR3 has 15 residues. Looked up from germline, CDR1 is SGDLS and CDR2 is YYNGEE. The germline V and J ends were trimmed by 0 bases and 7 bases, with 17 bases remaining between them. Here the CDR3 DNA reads TGTGCCAGCAGCGTAGGCGTGATACCTACGGGGGAGCAGTACTTC. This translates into CASSVGVIPTGEQYF.

The CDR3 bases are TGTGCCAGCAGCGCAGCCGATAGCGGGGGGGCCGGAGATACGCAGTATTTT. As protein: CASSAADSGGAGDTQYF. The chain joins TRBV9 to TRBJ2-3; 11 bases are shared with TRBD2. V shed 3 bases, J shed 5 bases, and the junction held 11 bases outside the gene matches. CDR3 length: 17 residues. Germline V gene data show CDR1 as SGDLS and CDR2 as YYNGEE.

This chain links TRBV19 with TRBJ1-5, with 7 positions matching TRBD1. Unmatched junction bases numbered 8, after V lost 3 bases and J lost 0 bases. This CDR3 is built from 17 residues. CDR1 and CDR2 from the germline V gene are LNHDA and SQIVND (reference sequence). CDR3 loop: CASSIPRDRFSNQPQHF. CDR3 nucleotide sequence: TGTGCCAGTAGTATTCCGCGGGACAGATTTAGCAATCAGCCCCAGCATTTT.

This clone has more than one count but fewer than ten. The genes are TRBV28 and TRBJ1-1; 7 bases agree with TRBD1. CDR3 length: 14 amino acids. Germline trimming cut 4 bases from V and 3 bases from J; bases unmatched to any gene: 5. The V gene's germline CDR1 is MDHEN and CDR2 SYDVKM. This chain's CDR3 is CASSSTGLDTEAFF. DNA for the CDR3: TGTGCCAGCAGTTCGACAGGGCTAGACACTGAAGCTTTCTTT.

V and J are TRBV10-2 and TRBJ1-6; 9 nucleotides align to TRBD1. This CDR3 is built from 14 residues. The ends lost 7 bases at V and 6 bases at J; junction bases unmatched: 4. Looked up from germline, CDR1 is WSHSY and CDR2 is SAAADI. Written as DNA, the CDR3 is TGCGCCAGCACCGGGACAGGGAGTAATTCACCCCTCCACTTT. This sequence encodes CASTGTGSNSPLHF.

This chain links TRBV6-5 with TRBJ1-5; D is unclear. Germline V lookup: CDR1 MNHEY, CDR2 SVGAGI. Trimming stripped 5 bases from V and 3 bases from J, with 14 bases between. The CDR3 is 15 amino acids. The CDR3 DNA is TGTGCCAGCAGTCCTGAGCGGGGTCCCAATCAGCCCCAGCATTTT. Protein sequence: CASSPERGPNQPQHF.

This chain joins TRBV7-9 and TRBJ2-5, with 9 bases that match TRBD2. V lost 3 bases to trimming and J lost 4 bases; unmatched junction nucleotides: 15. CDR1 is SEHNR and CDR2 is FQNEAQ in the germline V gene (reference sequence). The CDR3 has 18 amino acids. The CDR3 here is CASSFRALRGGQGETQYF. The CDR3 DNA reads TGTGCCAGCAGCTTCCGCGCTTTGCGGGGGGGCCAGGGAGAGACCCAGTACTTC. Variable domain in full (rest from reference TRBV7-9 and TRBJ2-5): DTGVSQNPRHKITKRGQNVTFRCDPISEHNRLYWYRQTLGQGPEFLTYFQNEAQLEKSRLLSDRFSAERPKGSFSTLEIQRTEQGDSAMYLCASSFRALRGGQGETQYFGPGTRLLVL.